This T cell receptor (beta chain) was recovered during a study of T-cell reconstitution after alpha-beta-depleted transplantation in children. Germline V gene data show CDR1 as SQVTM and CDR2 as ANQGSEA. This CDR3 is built from 14 residues. The V end was cut by 4 bases, the J end by 0 bases, with 12 bases between. This clonotype turned up a few times. A TCRbeta library incorporating unique molecular identifiers was prepared. TCRdb passed the PCR reads through MiXCR, listing each CDR3 protein once. The data show around 680,000 distinct CDR3 sequences, roughly 17% seen once. The V gene is TRBV29-1, the J gene TRBJ2-5; possibly TRBD1 for D (6 bases). The sample here was PBMCs from the stem cell graft donor, taken from the stem cell graft. The receptor comes from a human donor who donated a stem cell graft to a child with acute myeloid leukemia. The CDR3 region has the DNA TGCAGCGTTGCTCAGGGGTCGTACCAAGAGACCCAGTACTTC. This gives the protein CSVAQGSYQETQYF.